This T cell receptor beta chain was sequenced during a study of cytomegalovirus exposure and HLA in healthy donors. Points on this clone: Its antigen is currently unknown.

Study-level findings and limits: TCR beta sequences numbering around 15,000 were associated with HLA alleles at 0.05 false discovery rate in a later analysis.

The PCR used 60 Vbeta and 13 Jbeta primers. Data came from immunoSEQ multiplex PCR; TCRdb stores just in-frame clones and leaves some out. The data hold roughly 140,000 clones, with around 72% observed a single time. This CDR3 comprises 14 residues. Trimming stripped 1 base from V and 2 bases from J, with 9 bases between. Germline V lookup: CDR1 MGHRA, CDR2 YSYEKL. This sequence joins TRBV4-1 and TRBJ2-7; D is possibly TRBD2 (6 bases). This sequence originates from a human donor in good health. The specimen was PBMCs. CDR3 amino acids: CASSQVPGAYEQYF. Here the CDR3 DNA reads TGCGCCAGCAGCCAAGTACCGGGGGCCTACGAGCAGTACTTC.